A selection of T cell receptor beta chains follows, all from one sample in a study of shared clonotypes between healthy human individuals. Method: immunoSEQ multiplex PCR; TCRdb's copy keeps in-frame clones and lacks some. Among about 490,000 clones listed, about three quarters were seen once. The sequencing input was PBMCs. The receptor source for this set is a woman aged 40 to 50 in good health. Some clones in this sample may be carry-over from other donors' samples. Each CDR3 is given with its conserved first and last residue. Fields, in order: V gene, D gene, clone size, J gene, CDR3 DNA, CDR3 protein. D genes are given only for firm matches. Some rows have no size entry. The others give once, few or many, or a class for an expanded clone.

>TRBV10-3|TRBD1|once|TRBJ2-3
TGTGCCATCAGCCCCGGGACAGAAAGCACAGATACGCAGTATTTT
CAISPGTESTDTQYF
>TRBV6-1|-|-|TRBJ2-7
TGTGCCAGCAGTGTGGGGGTTGTGTACGAGCAGTACTTC
CASSVGVVYEQYF
>TRBV6-1|-|-|TRBJ1-2
TGTGCCAGCAGTGAAGGGCCGATTAACTATGGCTACACCTTC
CASSEGPINYGYTF
>TRBV9|TRBD1|-|TRBJ2-1
TGTGCCAGCAGCCTTACAGGGGGCAGCTCCTACAATGAGCAGTTCTTC
CASSLTGGSSYNEQFF
>TRBV6-5|-|-|TRBJ1-5
TGTGCCAGCAAGCCCAGGCCTGGCGGGAATCAGCCCCAGCATTTT
CASKPRPGGNQPQHF
>TRBV28|-|-|TRBJ2-7
TGTGCCAGCAGTTTAAGCACCCTTGGCGAGCAGTACTTC
CASSLSTLGEQYF
>TRBV7-2|-|-|TRBJ2-1
TGTGCCAGCAGCTTACAGCGGAATGAGCAGTTCTTC
CASSLQRNEQFF
>TRBV5-1|-|-|TRBJ1-1
TGCGCCAGCACCACTGGGGGCACTGAAGCTTTCTTT
CASTTGGTEAFF
>TRBV27|-|-|TRBJ2-1
TGTGCCAGCAGCCTCCGACTAGAAAATGAGCAGTTCTTC
CASSLRLENEQFF
>TRBV5-1|-|-|TRBJ2-7
TGCGCCAGCAGCTCGGCCTCCTACGAGCAGTACTTC
CASSSASYEQYF
>TRBV10-2|-|few|TRBJ2-3
TGCGCCAGCAGCCGTGGACAGCGGGAAGATACGCAGTATTTT
CASSRGQREDTQYF
>TRBV5-1|TRBD1|-|TRBJ1-1
TGCGCCAGCACCACAGGGGGCTTGGGGAACACTGAAGCTTTCTTT
CASTTGGLGNTEAFF
>TRBV5-1|-|few|TRBJ2-1
TGCGCCAGCAGCCAAGGACATGCGGATGAGCAGTTCTTC
CASSQGHADEQFF
>TRBV4-1|-|-|TRBJ1-1
TGCGCCAGCAGCCAACCGATAAGGAGGGACGGTGAAGCTTTCTTT
CASSQPIRRDGEAFF
>TRBV18|-|-|TRBJ2-1
TGTGCCAGCTCACCATATCGGACGGGGGATGAGCAGTTCTTC
CASSPYRTGDEQFF
>TRBV6-5|TRBD1|-|TRBJ2-3
TGTGCCAGCAGTTACGCGGGACAGGATACCGATACGCAGTATTTT
CASSYAGQDTDTQYF
>TRBV5-1|-|-|TRBJ2-2
TGCGCCAGCAGCTTGGGGATTTCGAACACCGGGGAGCTGTTTTTT
CASSLGISNTGELFF
>TRBV30|TRBD1|few|TRBJ1-4
TGTGCCTGGTCACGGGACAGGGGGGAAAAACTGTTTTTT
CAWSRDRGEKLFF
>TRBV6-1|TRBD2|-|TRBJ2-7
TGTGCCAGCAGTGAACCGGGACTAGCGGGAGGGGAGCAGTACTTC
CASSEPGLAGGEQYF
>TRBV30|TRBD1|-|TRBJ1-4
TGTGCCTGGAGTACACCGGGACAGTCTGCAACTAATGAAAAACTGTTTTTT
CAWSTPGQSATNEKLFF
>TRBV7-9|TRBD1|-|TRBJ1-2
TGTGCCAGCAGTTTAGGGGGCAGCTATGGCTACACCTTC
CASSLGGSYGYTF
>TRBV6-5|-|-|TRBJ1-1
TGTGCCAGCAGTTACGGAGGGCGGACTGAAGCTTTCTTT
CASSYGGRTEAFF
>TRBV19|-|-|TRBJ2-1
TGTGCCAGTAGTATAGAGGCCCGGCAGCCTTACAATGAGCAGTTCTTC
CASSIEARQPYNEQFF
>TRBV5-1|-|many|TRBJ2-1
TGCGCCAGCAGCTTGAGCCGCAATGAGCAGTTCTTC
CASSLSRNEQFF
>TRBV15|TRBD2|-|TRBJ2-1
TGTGCCACCAGCAGAGACCTAGCGGGATTGGGTGATGAGCAGTTCTTC
CATSRDLAGLGDEQFF
>TRBV5-8|TRBD1|-|TRBJ1-1
TGTGCCAGCAGCCCTGGACAGGGGGCCAGGAACACTGAAGCTTTCTTT
CASSPGQGARNTEAFF
>TRBV7-8|-|-|TRBJ2-7
TGTGCCAGCAGCACCACCGGGACAAACTACGAGCAGTACTTC
CASSTTGTNYEQYF
>TRBV29-1|TRBD2|once|TRBJ2-3
TGCAGCGTCCCGAACCCACCGGGGGGTATTACAGATACGCAGTATTTT
CSVPNPPGGITDTQYF
>TRBV7-3|-|-|TRBJ2-1
TGTGCCAGCAGCTTCTCCGGCCGGGGTCTGTTCTTC
CASSFSGRGLFF
>TRBV7-3|TRBD2|-|TRBJ2-2
TGTGCCAGCAGCCGCGGGAGGAACACCGGGGAGCTGTTTTTT
CASSRGRNTGELFF
>TRBV15|TRBD1|-|TRBJ1-2
TGTGCCACCAGCGAGGGACAGGGCCCGTATGGCTACACCTTC
CATSEGQGPYGYTF
>TRBV12-2|-|-|TRBJ2-1
TGTGCAAGTCGCTTACCGAGGACAGGTTTTTACAATGAGCAGTTCTTC
CASRLPRTGFYNEQFF
>TRBV18|-|few|TRBJ2-5
TGTGCCAGCTCACCGAGGGATGGGGTAGAGACCCAGTACTTC
CASSPRDGVETQYF
>TRBV4-1|-|-|TRBJ2-7
TGCGCCAGCAGCTTGGCGTGGCAGAGATCGTCCGAGCAGTACTTC
CASSLAWQRSSEQYF
>TRBV10-3|-|-|TRBJ1-2
TGTGCCATCAGTGAGGGGCGAGCTAACTATGGCTACACCTTC
CAISEGRANYGYTF
>TRBV7-3|-|-|TRBJ2-1
TGTGCCAGCAGCTTAGAAGGGCAATCCTACAATGAGCAGTTCTTC
CASSLEGQSYNEQFF
>TRBV19|TRBD1|-|TRBJ1-1
TGTGCCAGTAGTATCCGGGACAGATCTGCTGAAGCTTTCTTT
CASSIRDRSAEAFF
>TRBV27|TRBD1|-|TRBJ2-4
TGTGCCAGCAGTTGGACAGGGGGTAAGAAAAACATTCAGTACTTC
CASSWTGGKKNIQYF
>TRBV4-2|-|-|TRBJ2-2
TGTGCCAGCAGCCAAGCAGGGCGGACCGGGGAGCTGTTTTTT
CASSQAGRTGELFF